This T cell receptor beta chain appears in the sequencing data of a study of cytomegalovirus exposure and HLA in healthy donors. Study overall: In a later analysis, it was reported that the 120 or so validation repertoires had been produced on the same platform as the 500 to 850 repertoires belonging to the first cohort. Study observations and caveats: Diagnosis of cytomegalovirus status made by the classifier reportedly showed high specificity and sensitivity. Some TCR beta chains (164 of them) were listed as cytomegalovirus-associated.

J was trimmed by 2 bases and V by 5 bases; bases with no gene match: 4. Germline lookup yields CDR1 LNHDA and CDR2 SQIVND (reference sequence). The CDR3 contains 15 residues. Here immunoSEQ multiplex PCR was the method, and the copy in TCRdb shows in-frame clones only, minus some. The table records 90,000 to 130,000 clones, almost 96% of them present only once. The donors were part of the 120-subject validation cohort, which stood apart from the roughly 680-subject first cohort. About this clone itself: Its specificity is unknown.

The sequence came from a woman between 18 and 30 years old in good health and CMV-seronegative. Sample: PBMCs. The genes are TRBV19 and TRBJ2-3, with TRBD2 matching over 10 bases. The CDR3 bases are TGTGCCAGTAGTCCTGGACTAGCGGACACAGATACGCAGTATTTT. As protein: CASSPGLADTDTQYF.